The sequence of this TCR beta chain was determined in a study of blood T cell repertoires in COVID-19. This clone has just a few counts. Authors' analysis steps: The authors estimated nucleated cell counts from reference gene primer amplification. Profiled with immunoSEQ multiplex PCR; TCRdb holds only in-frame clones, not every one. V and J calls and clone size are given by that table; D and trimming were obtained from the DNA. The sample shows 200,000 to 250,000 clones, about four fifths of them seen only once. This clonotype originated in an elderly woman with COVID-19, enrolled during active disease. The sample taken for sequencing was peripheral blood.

CDR3 nucleotides: TGCAGTGCCACTTCACAGGAGTTCGCTTTCTTT. Translating gives CSATSQEFAFF. The chain joins TRBV20-1 to TRBJ1-1; D is possibly TRBD1 (5 bases). V was cut by 6 bases and J by 11 bases, with 16 bases left in between. The germline CDR1 and CDR2 sequences are DFQATT and SNEGSKA (reference sequence). CDR3 length: 11 amino acids.